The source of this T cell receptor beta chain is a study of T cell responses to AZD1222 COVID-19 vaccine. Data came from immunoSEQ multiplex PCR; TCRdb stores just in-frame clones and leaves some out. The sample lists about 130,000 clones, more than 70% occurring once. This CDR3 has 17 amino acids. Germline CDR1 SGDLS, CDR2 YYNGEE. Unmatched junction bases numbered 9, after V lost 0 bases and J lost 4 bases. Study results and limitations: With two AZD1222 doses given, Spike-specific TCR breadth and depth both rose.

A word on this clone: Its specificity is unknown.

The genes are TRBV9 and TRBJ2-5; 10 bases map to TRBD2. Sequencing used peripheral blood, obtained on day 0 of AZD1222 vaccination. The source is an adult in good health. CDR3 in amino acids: CASSVDPASGGGETQYF. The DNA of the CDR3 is TGTGCCAGCAGCGTAGATCCGGCTAGCGGGGGCGGAGAGACCCAGTACTTC.